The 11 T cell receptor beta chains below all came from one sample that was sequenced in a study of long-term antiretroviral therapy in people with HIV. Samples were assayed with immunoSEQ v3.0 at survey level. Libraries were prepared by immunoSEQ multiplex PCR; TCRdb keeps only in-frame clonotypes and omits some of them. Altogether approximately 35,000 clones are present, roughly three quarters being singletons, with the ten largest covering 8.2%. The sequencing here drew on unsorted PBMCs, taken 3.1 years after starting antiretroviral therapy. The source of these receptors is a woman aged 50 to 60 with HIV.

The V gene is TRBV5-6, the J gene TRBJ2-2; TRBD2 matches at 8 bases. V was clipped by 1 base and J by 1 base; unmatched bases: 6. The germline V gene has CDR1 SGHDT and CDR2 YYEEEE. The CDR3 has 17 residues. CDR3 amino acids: CASSLWSGGRNTGELFF. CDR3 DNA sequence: TGTGCCAGCAGCTTGTGGAGCGGGGGACGGAACACCGGGGAGCTGTTTTTT.

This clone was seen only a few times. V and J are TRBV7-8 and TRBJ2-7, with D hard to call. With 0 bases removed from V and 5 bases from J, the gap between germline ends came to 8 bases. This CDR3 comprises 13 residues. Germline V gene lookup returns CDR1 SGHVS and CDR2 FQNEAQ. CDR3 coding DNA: TGTGCCAGCAGCTTAGCGGTTTGGCACGAGCAGTACTTC. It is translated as CASSLAVWHEQYF.

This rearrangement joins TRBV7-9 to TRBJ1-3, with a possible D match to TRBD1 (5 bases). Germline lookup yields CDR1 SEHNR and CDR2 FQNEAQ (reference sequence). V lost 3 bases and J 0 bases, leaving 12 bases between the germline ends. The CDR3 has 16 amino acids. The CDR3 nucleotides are TGTGCCAGCAGCTTTGAGGGGCAAAGCTCTGGAAACACCATATATTTT. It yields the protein CASSFEGQSSGNTIYF.

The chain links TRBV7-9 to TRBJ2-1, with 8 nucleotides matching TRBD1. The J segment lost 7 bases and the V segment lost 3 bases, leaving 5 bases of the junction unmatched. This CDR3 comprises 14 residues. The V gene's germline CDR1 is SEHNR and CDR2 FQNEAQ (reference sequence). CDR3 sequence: CASSFEQGENEQFF. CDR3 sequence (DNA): TGTGCCAGCAGCTTTGAACAGGGGGAAAATGAGCAGTTCTTC.

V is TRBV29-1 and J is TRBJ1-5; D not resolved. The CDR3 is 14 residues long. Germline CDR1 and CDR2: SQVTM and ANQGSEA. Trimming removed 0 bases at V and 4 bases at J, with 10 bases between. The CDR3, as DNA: TGCAGCGTTGAAGATCACGACCCTAATCAGCCCCAGCATTTT. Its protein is CSVEDHDPNQPQHF.

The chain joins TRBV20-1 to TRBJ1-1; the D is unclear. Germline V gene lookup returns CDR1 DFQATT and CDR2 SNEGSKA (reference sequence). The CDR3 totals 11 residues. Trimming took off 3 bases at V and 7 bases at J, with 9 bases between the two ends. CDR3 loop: CSASPVYEAFF. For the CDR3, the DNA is TGCAGTGCTAGCCCGGTGTATGAAGCTTTCTTT.

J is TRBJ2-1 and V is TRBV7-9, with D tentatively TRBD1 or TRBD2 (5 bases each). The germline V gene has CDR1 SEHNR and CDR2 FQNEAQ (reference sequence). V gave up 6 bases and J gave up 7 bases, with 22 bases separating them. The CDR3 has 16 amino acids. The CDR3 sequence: CASSPFWDGSGNEQFF. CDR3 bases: TGTGCCAGCAGTCCCTTTTGGGACGGGTCGGGGAATGAGCAGTTCTTC.

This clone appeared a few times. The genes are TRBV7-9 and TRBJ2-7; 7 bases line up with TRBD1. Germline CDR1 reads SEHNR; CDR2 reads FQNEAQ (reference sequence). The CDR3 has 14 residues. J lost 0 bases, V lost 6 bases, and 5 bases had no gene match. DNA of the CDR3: TGTGCCAGCAGTCCAGACAGGGCCTCCTACGAGCAGTACGTC. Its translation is CASSPDRASYEQYV.

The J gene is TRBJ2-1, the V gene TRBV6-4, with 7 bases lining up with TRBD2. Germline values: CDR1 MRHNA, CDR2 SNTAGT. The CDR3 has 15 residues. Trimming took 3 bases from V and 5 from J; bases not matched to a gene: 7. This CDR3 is CASSEMSGVNNEQFF. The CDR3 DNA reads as TGTGCCAGCAGTGAGATGAGCGGGGTGAACAATGAGCAGTTCTTC.

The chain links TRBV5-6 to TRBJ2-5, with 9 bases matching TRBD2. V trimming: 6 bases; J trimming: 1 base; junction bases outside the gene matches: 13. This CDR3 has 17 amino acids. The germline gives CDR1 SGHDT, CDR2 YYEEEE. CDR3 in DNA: TGTGCCAGCACCGGGAGGGGAACTAGCGGGCTCCAAGAGACCCAGTACTTC. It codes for CASTGRGTSGLQETQYF. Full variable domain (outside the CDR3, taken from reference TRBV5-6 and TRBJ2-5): DAGVTQSPTHLIKTRGQQVTLRCSPKSGHDTVSWYQQALGQGPQFIFQYYEEEERQRGNFPDRFSGHQFPNYSSELNVNALLLGDSALYLCASTGRGTSGLQETQYFGPGTRLLVL.

The CDR3 nucleotides read TGTGCCATCCTTAGAGGCAATGAGCAGTTCTTC. Translated: CAILRGNEQFF. The chain uses TRBV6-1 and TRBJ2-1; D is unresolved. V lost 10 bases and J 6 bases, leaving 10 bases between the germline ends. In germline, CDR1 is MNHNS, CDR2 SASEGT. The CDR3 is 11 residues long.